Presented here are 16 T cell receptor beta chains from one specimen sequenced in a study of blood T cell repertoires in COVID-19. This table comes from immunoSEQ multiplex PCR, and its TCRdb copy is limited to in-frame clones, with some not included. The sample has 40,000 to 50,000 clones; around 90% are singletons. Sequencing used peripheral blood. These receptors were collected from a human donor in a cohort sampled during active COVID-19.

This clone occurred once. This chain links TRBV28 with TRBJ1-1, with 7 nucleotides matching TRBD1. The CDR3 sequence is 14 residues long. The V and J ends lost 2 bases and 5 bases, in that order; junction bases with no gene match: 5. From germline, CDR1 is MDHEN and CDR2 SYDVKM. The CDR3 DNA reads TGTGCCAGCAGTTTACAGACAGGGACAACTGAAGCTTTCTTT. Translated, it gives CASSLQTGTTEAFF.

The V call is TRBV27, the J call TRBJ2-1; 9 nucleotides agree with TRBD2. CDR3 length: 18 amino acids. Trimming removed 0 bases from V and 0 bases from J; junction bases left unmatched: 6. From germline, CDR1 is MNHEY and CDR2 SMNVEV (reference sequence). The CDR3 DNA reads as TGTGCCAGCAGTTTATCTAGCGGGGGACTAAGCTCCTACAATGAGCAGTTCTTC. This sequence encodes CASSLSSGGLSSYNEQFF.

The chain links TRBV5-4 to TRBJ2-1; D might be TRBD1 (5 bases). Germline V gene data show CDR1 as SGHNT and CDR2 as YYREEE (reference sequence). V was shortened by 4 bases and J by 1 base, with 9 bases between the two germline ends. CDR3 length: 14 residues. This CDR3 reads CASSVDTSYNEQFF. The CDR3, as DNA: TGTGCCAGCAGCGTGGACACATCCTACAATGAGCAGTTCTTC.

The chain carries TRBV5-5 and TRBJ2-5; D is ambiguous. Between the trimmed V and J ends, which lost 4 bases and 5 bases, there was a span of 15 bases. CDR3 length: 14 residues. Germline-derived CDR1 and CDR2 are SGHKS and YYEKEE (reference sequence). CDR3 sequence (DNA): TGTGCCAGCAGCCTCCGGTTGTTTCTGGAGACCCAGTACTTC. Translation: CASSLRLFLETQYF.

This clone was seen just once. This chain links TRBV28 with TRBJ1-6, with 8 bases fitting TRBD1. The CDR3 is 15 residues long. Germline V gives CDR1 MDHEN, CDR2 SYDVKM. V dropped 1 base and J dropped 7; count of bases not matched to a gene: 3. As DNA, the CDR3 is TGTGCCAGCAGTTTATTAGCAGGGGGCAATTCACCCCTCCACTTT. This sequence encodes CASSLLAGGNSPLHF.

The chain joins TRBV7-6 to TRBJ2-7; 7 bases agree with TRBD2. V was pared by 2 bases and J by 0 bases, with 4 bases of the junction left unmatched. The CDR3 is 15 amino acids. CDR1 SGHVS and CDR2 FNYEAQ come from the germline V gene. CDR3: CASSLFGGSSYEQYF. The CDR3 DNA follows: TGTGCCAGCAGCTTATTCGGCGGGAGCTCCTACGAGCAGTACTTC.

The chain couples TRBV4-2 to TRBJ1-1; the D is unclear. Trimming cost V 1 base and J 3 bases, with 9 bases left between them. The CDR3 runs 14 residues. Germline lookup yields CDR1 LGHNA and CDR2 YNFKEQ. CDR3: CASSQVSGDTEAFF. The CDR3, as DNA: TGTGCCAGCAGCCAAGTTTCCGGTGACACTGAAGCTTTCTTT.

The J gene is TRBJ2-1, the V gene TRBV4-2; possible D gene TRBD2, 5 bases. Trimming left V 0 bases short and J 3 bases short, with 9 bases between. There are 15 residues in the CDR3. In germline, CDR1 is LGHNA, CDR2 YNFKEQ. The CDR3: CASSQETGSYNEQFF. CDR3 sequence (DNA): TGTGCCAGCAGCCAAGAAACGGGAAGCTACAATGAGCAGTTCTTC.

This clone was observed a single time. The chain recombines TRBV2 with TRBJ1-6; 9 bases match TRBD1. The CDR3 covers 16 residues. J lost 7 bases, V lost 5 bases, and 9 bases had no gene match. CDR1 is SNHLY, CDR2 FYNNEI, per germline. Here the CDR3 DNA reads TGTGCCAGCAGTAAGTCAGACAGGGGGGACAATTCACCCCTCCACTTT. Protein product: CASSKSDRGDNSPLHF.

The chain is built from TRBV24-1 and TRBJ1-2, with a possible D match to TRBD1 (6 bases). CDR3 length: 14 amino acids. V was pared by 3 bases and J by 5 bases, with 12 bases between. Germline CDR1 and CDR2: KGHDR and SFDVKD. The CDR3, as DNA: TGTGCCACCAGTGATACCACAGGGCTGTATGGCTACACCTTC. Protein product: CATSDTTGLYGYTF.

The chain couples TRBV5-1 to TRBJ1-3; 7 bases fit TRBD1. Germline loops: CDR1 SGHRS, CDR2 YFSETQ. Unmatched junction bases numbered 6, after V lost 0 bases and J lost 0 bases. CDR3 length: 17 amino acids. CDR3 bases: TGCGCCAGCAGCTTGGGGCGAGGGGGCGCCTCTGGAAACACCATATATTTT. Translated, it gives CASSLGRGGASGNTIYF.

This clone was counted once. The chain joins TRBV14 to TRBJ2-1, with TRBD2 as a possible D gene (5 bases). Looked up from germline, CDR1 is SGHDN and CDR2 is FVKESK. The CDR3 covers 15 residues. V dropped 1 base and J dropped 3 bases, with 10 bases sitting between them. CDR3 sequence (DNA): TGTGCCAGCAGCCAAGTTCAGCGGTACTACAATGAGCAGTTCTTC. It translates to CASSQVQRYYNEQFF.

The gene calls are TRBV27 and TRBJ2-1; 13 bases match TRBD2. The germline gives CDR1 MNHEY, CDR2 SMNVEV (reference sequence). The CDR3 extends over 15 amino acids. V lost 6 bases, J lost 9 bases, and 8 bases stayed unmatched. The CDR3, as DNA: TGTGCCAGCAGACGGACTAGCGGGAGCTGGAGTGAGCAGTTCTTC. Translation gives CASRRTSGSWSEQFF.

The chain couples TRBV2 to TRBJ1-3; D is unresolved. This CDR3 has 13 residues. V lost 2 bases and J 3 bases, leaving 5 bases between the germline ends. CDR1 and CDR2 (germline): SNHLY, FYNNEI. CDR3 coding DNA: TGTGCCAGCAGTGAAACAGTTGGAAACACCATATATTTT. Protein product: CASSETVGNTIYF.

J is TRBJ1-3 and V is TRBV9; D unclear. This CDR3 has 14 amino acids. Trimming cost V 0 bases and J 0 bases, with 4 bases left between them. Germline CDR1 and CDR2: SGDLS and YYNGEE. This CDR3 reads CASSVANSGNTIYF. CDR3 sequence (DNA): TGTGCCAGCAGCGTAGCAAACTCTGGAAACACCATATATTTT. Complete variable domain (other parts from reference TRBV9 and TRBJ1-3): DSGVTQTPKHLITATGQRVTLRCSPRSGDLSVYWYQQSLDQGLQFLIQYYNGEERAKGNILERFSAQQFPDLHSELNLSSLELGDSALYFCASSVANSGNTIYFGEGSWLTVV.

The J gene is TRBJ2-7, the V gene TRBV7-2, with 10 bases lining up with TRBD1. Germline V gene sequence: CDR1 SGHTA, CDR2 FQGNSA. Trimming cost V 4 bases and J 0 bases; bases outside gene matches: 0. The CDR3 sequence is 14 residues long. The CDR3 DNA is TGTGCCAGCAGCTGGACAGGGGGCTCCTACGAGCAGTACTTC. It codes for CASSWTGGSYEQYF.